This entry describes one T cell receptor beta chain. TCRdb's copy holds only in-frame clones and misses some; the assay was immunoSEQ multiplex PCR. The table includes under 150,000 clones, roughly 94% detected once. This sample was included in a study of brain T cells in children with intractable seizures. CDR1 and CDR2 (germline): SGHNT, YYREEE (reference sequence). The CDR3 loop spans 17 amino acids. Deletions cut 0 bases from V and 10 bases from J, with 20 bases between. The gene calls are TRBV5-4 and TRBJ1-6, with a weak D call TRBD1 (6 bases). This TCR derives from a boy in the first two years of life with hemimegalencephaly and intractable seizures. The specimen comprised peripheral blood, sampled at surgery. The DNA of the CDR3 is TGTGCCAGCAGCTTGGAACAGGGTCTGCGAGGAGGGTCACCCCTCCACTTT. This gives the protein CASSLEQGLRGGSPLHF.